These 27 T cell receptor beta chains originate from one sample sequenced in a study of CD8+ T cells in alopecia areata. Sequencing used cDNA as its template, made by extracting RNA and reverse transcribing it. This table comes from immunoSEQ multiplex PCR, and its TCRdb copy is limited to in-frame clones, with some not included. The table shows 150,000 or so clones, with about 60% occurring only once. The sample consisted of CD4+ T cells sorted from blood. These receptors were collected from a human donor in good health.

This sequence joins TRBV6-5 and TRBJ2-2; 10 nucleotides match TRBD2. This CDR3 has 16 amino acids. Looked up from germline, CDR1 is MNHEY and CDR2 is SVGAGI. Unmatched junction bases numbered 5, after V lost 1 base and J lost 6 bases. The CDR3 loop is CASSYLGLAIPGELFF. The CDR3 DNA is TGTGCCAGCAGTTACTTGGGACTAGCGATACCCGGGGAGCTGTTTTTT.

This clone was detected a few times. CDR3 sequence: CSVAGRVTDTQYF. CDR3 in DNA: TGCAGCGTTGCGGGCAGGGTTACAGATACGCAGTATTTT. The rearrangement joins TRBV29-1 to TRBJ2-3; perhaps TRBD1 as D (5 bases). CDR1 and CDR2 (germline): SQVTM, ANQGSEA. The CDR3 contains 13 residues. The germline V and J ends were trimmed by 4 bases and 3 bases, with 11 bases remaining between them.

As to this clone: Other DNA sequences in this sample translate to the same CDR3. The DNA of the CDR3 is TGTGCCAGCAGCGTAGGGACTGGAACAGATACGCAGTATTTT. It encodes CASSVGTGTDTQYF. The chain employs TRBV9 and TRBJ2-3; TRBD2 might be the D (5 bases). Looked up from germline, CDR1 is SGDLS and CDR2 is YYNGEE. CDR3 length: 14 amino acids. V lost 0 bases and J 3 bases, leaving 8 bases between the germline ends.

This clone has more than one count but fewer than ten. This chain links TRBV28 with TRBJ2-6, with D perhaps given as TRBD1 or TRBD2 (6 bases each). Germline assignment: CDR1 MDHEN and CDR2 SYDVKM. The CDR3 has 15 amino acids. Trimming stripped 3 bases from V and 10 bases from J, with 16 bases between. CDR3 coding DNA: TGTGCCAGCAGTTTTGGGGGCGCGGGGCCAAACGTCCTGACTTTC. As protein: CASSFGGAGPNVLTF.

The rearrangement joins TRBV6-5 to TRBJ1-2, with unresolved D. This CDR3 spans 16 amino acids. From germline, CDR1 is MNHEY and CDR2 SVGAGI. Trimming took 0 bases from V and 5 from J, leaving 16 bases between them. CDR3 loop: CASSYSAVPTTYGYTF. The DNA of the CDR3 is TGTGCCAGCAGTTACTCGGCCGTACCGACTACTTATGGCTACACCTTC.

V and J are TRBV5-4 and TRBJ2-1; TRBD2 agrees at 10 bases. With 4 bases clipped from V and 4 bases from J, the junction kept 8 bases outside the gene matches. The germline V gene has CDR1 SGHNT and CDR2 YYREEE (reference sequence). The CDR3 has 16 amino acids. The CDR3 here is CASSPNIAGGYNEQFF. The CDR3, as DNA: TGTGCCAGCAGCCCTAATATAGCGGGAGGTTACAATGAGCAGTTCTTC. The full variable domain, its missing parts supplied by reference TRBV5-4 and TRBJ2-1, is ETGVTQSPTHLIKTRGQQVTLRCSSQSGHNTVSWYQQALGQGPQFIFQYYREEENGRGNFPPRFSGLQFPNYSSELNVNALELDDSALYLCASSPNIAGGYNEQFFGPGTRLTVL.

The chain employs TRBV6-1 and TRBJ1-5; D gene ambiguous. Germline V gives CDR1 MNHNS, CDR2 SASEGT. Between the trimmed V and J ends, which lost 2 bases and 4 bases, there was a span of 15 bases. There are 16 residues in the CDR3. The DNA for the CDR3 is TGTGCCAGCAGTGAATGGGGAACGCGGCCGAATCAGCCCCAGCATTTT. It specifies CASSEWGTRPNQPQHF.

V is TRBV29-1 and J is TRBJ2-7, with 8 bases lining up with TRBD1. V gave up 5 bases and J gave up 3 bases; unmatched junction bases: 6. Germline assignment: CDR1 SQVTM and CDR2 ANQGSEA. The CDR3 loop spans 13 amino acids. CDR3: CSVTGQGGYEQYF. The DNA of the CDR3 is TGCAGCGTTACTGGACAGGGAGGCTACGAGCAGTACTTC.

Only one count was recorded for this clone. The chain carries TRBV6-6 and TRBJ1-2; D is perhaps TRBD1 (6 bases). V was shortened by 6 bases and J by 2 bases, with 13 bases between the two germline ends. The CDR3 consists of 14 residues. Germline CDR1 is MNHNY and CDR2 is SVGAGI (reference sequence). CDR3 in DNA: TGTGCCAGCAGAAACTCCGGACAGAACTATGGCTACACCTTC. Translation gives CASRNSGQNYGYTF.

The chain uses TRBV5-6 and TRBJ1-1; D gene ambiguous. V lost 4 bases and J lost 0, with 10 bases in between. The V gene's germline CDR1 is SGHDT and CDR2 YYEEEE. The CDR3 sequence is 14 residues long. The DNA of the CDR3 is TGTGCCAGCAGCCGATTGACTGTGAACACTGAAGCTTTCTTT. Translating gives CASSRLTVNTEAFF.

The chain uses TRBV5-1 and TRBJ2-5; D gene unclear. V shed 2 bases and J shed 4 bases, with 12 bases lying between them. Germline-derived CDR1 and CDR2 are SGHRS and YFSETQ. CDR3 length: 14 residues. In nucleotides, the CDR3 is TGCGCCAGCAGCTTAGGGCCGGGTTCAGAGACCCAGTACTTC. Its translation is CASSLGPGSETQYF. Variable domain in full (rest from reference TRBV5-1 and TRBJ2-5): KAGVTQTPRYLIKTRGQQVTLSCSPISGHRSVSWYQQTPGQGLQFLFEYFSETQRNKGNFPGRFSGRQFSNSRSEMNVSTLELGDSALYLCASSLGPGSETQYFGPGTRLLVL.

The CDR3 sequence: CASSRDRGYEQYF. The DNA of the CDR3 is TGTGCCAGCAGCCGGGACAGGGGCTACGAGCAGTACTTC. The chain recombines TRBV7-9 with TRBJ2-7; TRBD1 agrees at 10 bases. Trimming at V came to 5 bases and at J to 3 bases, leaving 1 base not matched to a gene. Germline CDR1 reads SEHNR; CDR2 reads FQNEAQ (reference sequence). CDR3 length: 13 amino acids.

The rearrangement joins TRBV4-2 to TRBJ2-7; 11 bases align to TRBD1. The length of the CDR3 is 17 residues. After removal of 4 bases from V and 0 bases from J, the junction contained 8 bases not matched to a gene. Germline-derived CDR1 and CDR2 are LGHNA and YNFKEQ. The CDR3 loop is CASSLNSGTGGSYEQYF. CDR3 nucleotide sequence: TGTGCCAGCAGCCTAAACTCCGGGACAGGGGGCTCCTACGAGCAGTACTTC.

This rearrangement joins TRBV29-1 to TRBJ1-2; weak D call: TRBD1 (5 bases). The CDR3 totals 13 residues. V lost 1 base, J lost 7 bases, and 13 bases lay in between. The V gene's germline CDR1 is SQVTM and CDR2 ANQGSEA. CDR3 nucleotides: TGCAGCGTTGAAGCCGAAGGGGTTGGTGGCTACACCTTC. Translating gives CSVEAEGVGGYTF.

The chain combines TRBV7-9 with TRBJ2-2; D unclear. This CDR3 is built from 15 residues. Germline V gene lookup returns CDR1 SEHNR and CDR2 FQNEAQ (reference sequence). V lost 3 bases, J lost 4 bases, and 12 bases lay in between. The chain's CDR3 is CASSLRELSTGELFF. The CDR3 DNA sequence: TGTGCCAGCAGCTTGCGAGAGTTGAGCACCGGGGAGCTGTTTTTT. Full variable domain (rest looked up from reference TRBV7-9 and TRBJ2-2): DTGVSQNPRHKITKRGQNVTFRCDPISEHNRLYWYRQTLGQGPEFLTYFQNEAQLEKSRLLSDRFSAERPKGSFSTLEIQRTEQGDSAMYLCASSLRELSTGELFFGEGSRLTVL.

The rearrangement links TRBV5-6 to TRBJ2-5, with unresolved D. Germline assignment: CDR1 SGHDT and CDR2 YYEEEE. This CDR3 has 16 residues. V was shortened by 0 bases and J by 5 bases, with 17 bases between the two germline ends. In DNA form, the CDR3 reads TGTGCCAGCAGCTTGGGATGGCGAGAGGACGGTGAGACCCAGTACTTC. This sequence encodes CASSLGWREDGETQYF.

As to this clone: One end of the junction does not line up with germline, which may come from a read error. The rearrangement links TRBV5-1 to TRBJ2-1, with 10 bases matching TRBD1. From germline, CDR1 is SGHRS and CDR2 YFSETQ. The CDR3 is made up of 15 amino acids. The CDR3 region has the DNA TGTGCCAGCAGCTTGGTACCGGGACAGGGGATTGAGCAGTTCTTC. Translating gives CASSLVPGQGIEQFF.

This clone was seen more than once but under ten times. The J gene is TRBJ2-3, the V gene TRBV29-1; 9 positions match TRBD1. Per the germline V gene, CDR1 is SQVTM and CDR2 is ANQGSEA. J gave up 4 bases and V 8 bases, and 4 bases lay outside the gene matches. The CDR3 is made up of 12 amino acids. CDR3 DNA: TGCAGCTTTAACAGGGGGCCAGATACGCAGTATTTT. Encoded protein: CSFNRGPDTQYF.

J is TRBJ2-5 and V is TRBV14, with TRBD2 as a possible D gene (5 bases). Trimming took off 3 bases at V and 4 bases at J, with 15 bases between the two ends. Germline CDR1 is SGHDN and CDR2 is FVKESK. The CDR3 is made up of 15 amino acids. The CDR3 DNA reads as TGTGCCAGCAGCCACCGTGACGGGGAGCGAGAGACCCAGTACTTC. It is translated as CASSHRDGERETQYF.

In its sample, this clone was seen a few times. The chain uses TRBV5-1 and TRBJ2-7; unclear D gene. V lost 0 bases to trimming and J lost 4 bases, with 14 bases between them. From germline, CDR1 is SGHRS and CDR2 YFSETQ. CDR3 length: 15 amino acids. In DNA, the CDR3 is TGCGCCAGCAGCTTGGATCCAGCCACTGCGTACGAGCAGTACTTC. This encodes CASSLDPATAYEQYF.

V gene TRBV6-6 combines with J gene TRBJ2-7; unclear D gene. CDR3 size: 11 residues. Deletions cut 6 bases from V and 6 bases from J, with 9 bases between. The germline gives CDR1 MNHNY, CDR2 SVGAGI (reference sequence). The CDR3 here is CASRFSGEQYF. The CDR3 DNA is TGTGCCAGCAGATTTTCCGGCGAGCAGTACTTC.

Concerning this clone itself: The same CDR3 is also encoded by other DNA sequences in this sample. The genes are TRBV5-1 and TRBJ2-7; D remains ambiguous. Trimming pared 0 bases from V and 3 bases from J, leaving 4 bases between. The V gene's germline CDR1 is SGHRS and CDR2 YFSETQ. The CDR3 runs to 12 residues. CDR3 residues: CASSLEGYEQYF. The CDR3 DNA is TGCGCCAGCAGCTTGGAGGGCTACGAGCAGTACTTC. Looking up the rest from reference TRBV5-1 and TRBJ2-7 gives the full variable domain: KAGVTQTPRYLIKTRGQQVTLSCSPISGHRSVSWYQQTPGQGLQFLFEYFSETQRNKGNFPGRFSGRQFSNSRSEMNVSTLELGDSALYLCASSLEGYEQYFGPGTRLTVT.

The chain employs TRBV29-1 and TRBJ2-1; TRBD2 matches at 8 bases. V trimming: 4 bases; J trimming: 1 base; junction bases outside the gene matches: 6. Germline V gene sequence: CDR1 SQVTM, CDR2 ANQGSEA. The CDR3 runs to 15 residues. CDR3 nucleotides: TGCAGCGTTGTGGTGGGCGGGAGGTCCTACAATGAGCAGTTCTTC. It specifies CSVVVGGRSYNEQFF.

The chain uses TRBV6-1 and TRBJ2-1; 8 nucleotides align to TRBD1. V lost 6 bases and J lost 9; bases outside the gene matches: 13. Germline V gene sequence: CDR1 MNHNS, CDR2 SASEGT. The CDR3 loop spans 15 amino acids. CDR3 DNA: TGTGCCAGCAGCTCCAGACAGGGGAGGTTCACTGAGCAGTTCTTC. This translates into CASSSRQGRFTEQFF.

This chain links TRBV6-1 with TRBJ2-7; possibly TRBD1 or TRBD2 for D (5 bases each). Germline CDR1 and CDR2: MNHNS and SASEGT. Trimming took off 7 bases at V and 2 bases at J, with 15 bases between the two ends. This CDR3 contains 14 residues. The CDR3 DNA reads as TGTGCCAGCACCTGGTCGGGGCCCCCCTACGAGCAGTACTTC. Protein: CASTWSGPPYEQYF.

This chain links TRBV5-1 with TRBJ1-1, with D maybe TRBD1 (5 bases). The CDR3 has 13 amino acids. V lost 6 bases and J lost 0, with 9 bases in between. From germline, CDR1 is SGHRS and CDR2 YFSETQ. The CDR3 nucleotides read TGCGCCAGCAAAGGGACCGTGAACACTGAAGCTTTCTTT. It specifies CASKGTVNTEAFF.

V and J are TRBV30 and TRBJ2-2; the match to TRBD2 covers 8 bases. V gave up 1 base and J gave up 1 base; unmatched junction bases: 8. Germline CDR1 and CDR2: GTSNPN and SVGIG (reference sequence). The CDR3 sequence is 17 residues long. This chain's CDR3 is CAWSAFSSGLNTGELFF. CDR3 nucleotides: TGTGCCTGGAGTGCCTTCTCTAGCGGGCTGAACACCGGGGAGCTGTTTTTT.